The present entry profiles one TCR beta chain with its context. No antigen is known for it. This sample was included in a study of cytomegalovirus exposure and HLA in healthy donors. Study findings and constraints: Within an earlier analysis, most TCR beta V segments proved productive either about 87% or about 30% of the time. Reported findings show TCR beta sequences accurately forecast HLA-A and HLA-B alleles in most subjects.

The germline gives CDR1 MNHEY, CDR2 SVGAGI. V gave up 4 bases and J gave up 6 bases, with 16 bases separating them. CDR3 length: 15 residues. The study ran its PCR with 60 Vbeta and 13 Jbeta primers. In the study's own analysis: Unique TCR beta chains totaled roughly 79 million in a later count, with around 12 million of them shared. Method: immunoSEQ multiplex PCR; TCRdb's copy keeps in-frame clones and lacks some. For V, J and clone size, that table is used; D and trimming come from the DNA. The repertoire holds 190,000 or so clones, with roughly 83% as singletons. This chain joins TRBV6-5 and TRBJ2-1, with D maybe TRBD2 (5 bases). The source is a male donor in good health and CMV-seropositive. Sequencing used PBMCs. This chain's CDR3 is CASSSSGAHRNEQFF. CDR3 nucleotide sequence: TGTGCCAGCAGTTCCAGCGGAGCCCACCGCAATGAGCAGTTCTTC.